The 4 T cell receptor beta chains in this list originate from one sample, sequenced in a study of shared clonotypes between healthy human individuals. Here immunoSEQ multiplex PCR was the method, and the copy in TCRdb shows in-frame clones only, minus some. This sample yields roughly 2.1 million clones, of which more than 85% are seen a single time; under 2% belongs to the top ten. Naive CD8 cells, CD45RO-negative and positively selected for CCR7, excluded terminally differentiated effector memory CD45RA+ cells. Sequences were obtained from naive CD8+ T cells from PBMCs. Source of these receptors: a man aged 18-30 years in good health. Some clones in this sample may be carry-over from other donors' samples.

J is TRBJ1-2 and V is TRBV7-9; maybe TRBD1 (6 bases). The CDR3 covers 16 residues. The ends were cut back, 5 bases at V and 6 bases at J, with 22 bases in the middle. Germline CDR1 SEHNR, CDR2 FQNEAQ (reference sequence). CDR3 in amino acids: CASSLGGPFGHDGYTF. The CDR3 bases are TGTGCCAGCAGCCTGGGGGGGCCTTTCGGGCACGATGGCTACACCTTC. The whole variable domain, filled in from reference TRBV7-9 and TRBJ1-2, reads DTGVSQNPRHKITKRGQNVTFRCDPISEHNRLYWYRQTLGQGPEFLTYFQNEAQLEKSRLLSDRFSAERPKGSFSTLEIQRTEQGDSAMYLCASSLGGPFGHDGYTFGSGTRLTVV.

The J gene is TRBJ1-5, the V gene TRBV10-2; D perhaps matches TRBD1 (6 bases). The CDR3 is 15 amino acids. V lost 0 bases to trimming and J lost 3 bases, with 9 bases between them. CDR1 WSHSY and CDR2 SAAADI come from the germline V gene. CDR3 sequence reads: CASSESGHLNQPQHF. CDR3 in DNA: TGCGCCAGCAGTGAGTCGGGACATCTCAATCAGCCCCAGCATTTT.

J is TRBJ2-1 and V is TRBV7-9; possibly TRBD1 or TRBD2 for D (5 bases each). This CDR3 spans 16 amino acids. In germline, CDR1 is SEHNR, CDR2 FQNEAQ (reference sequence). The V end lost 6 bases, the J end lost 2 bases, and 17 bases lay between the germline ends. The CDR3, as DNA: TGTGCCAGCAGTGCCACCCGGGACGGTGCCTACAATGAGCAGTTCTTC. The encoded protein is CASSATRDGAYNEQFF.

This clone came up a few times. The chain links TRBV30 to TRBJ1-5; perhaps TRBD1 as D (5 bases). The germline V gene encodes CDR1 GTSNPN and CDR2 SVGIG (reference sequence). The CDR3 consists of 14 residues. V shed 0 bases and J shed 13 bases, with 19 bases lying between them. CDR3 sequence reads: CAWSVPGASLGQHF. The CDR3 DNA reads as TGTGCCTGGAGTGTTCCCGGGGCGTCCCTAGGTCAGCATTTT.